This T cell receptor (beta chain) emerged from a study of blood T cell repertoires in COVID-19. Across the study: PBMCs, B-cell-depleted T cells, or T cells were the source of the cDNA or gDNA that made up the material.

The data were produced by immunoSEQ multiplex PCR, yet TCRdb's version contains in-frame clones alone and is incomplete. The sample gives about 480,000 clones, around 89% of which show up once; roughly 1.9% is in the top ten. Germline lookup yields CDR1 GTSNPN and CDR2 SVGIG (reference sequence). The CDR3 has 13 amino acids. The V segment lost 5 bases and the J segment 4 bases; nucleotides outside the gene matches: 6. Clinical history reported by participants formed the basis on which cohorts were assigned. Two consecutive negative NP/OP PCR tests, clearance, or resolved symptoms defined Cohort 3 recovery.

The source of this sequence is a woman aged 40 to 50 who had recovered from COVID-19. Sequenced: PBMCs or T cells enriched from blood (not recorded which). V and J are TRBV30 and TRBJ2-5, with TRBD1 matching over 8 bases. CDR3 sequence: CAWRRTGTETQYF. The CDR3 DNA follows: TGTGCCTGGCGACGGACAGGGACAGAGACCCAGTACTTC.